This passage covers 9 T cell receptor beta chains from one sample sequenced in a study of blood T cell repertoires in COVID-19. Produced via immunoSEQ multiplex PCR; TCRdb's table is partial and in-frame only. The table records approximately 85,000 clones, around 90% of them present only once. The material sequenced was peripheral blood. These receptors were taken from a woman aged 45-60 years in a cohort sampled during active COVID-19.

CDR3 nucleotides: TGTGCCAGCATCCCCGGGGAGGGGGTGGTAAAGTTCCCATTCTATGGCTACACCTTC. Its protein product is CASIPGEGVVKFPFYGYTF. The chain couples TRBV28 to TRBJ1-2, with a weak D call TRBD1 (6 bases). The germline V and J ends were trimmed by 7 bases and 4 bases, with 31 bases remaining between them. Germline CDR1 reads MDHEN; CDR2 reads SYDVKM. This CDR3 comprises 19 residues.

The chain has TRBV9 and TRBJ1-1, with D maybe TRBD1 (5 bases). The CDR3 loop spans 15 amino acids. The V and J ends lost 4 bases and 6 bases respectively, with 19 bases between them. Germline-derived CDR1 and CDR2 are SGDLS and YYNGEE. The CDR3 sequence is CASSPRAPQGAEAFF. The CDR3 DNA follows: TGTGCCAGCAGCCCCCGGGCCCCCCAAGGGGCTGAAGCTTTCTTT.

The rearrangement uses TRBV4-1 and TRBJ2-1, with TRBD2 identical over 12 bases. The V and J ends lost 3 bases and 2 bases, in that order; junction bases with no gene match: 14. This CDR3 spans 20 amino acids. Germline-derived CDR1 and CDR2 are MGHRA and YSYEKL. DNA of the CDR3: TGCGCCAGCAGCCACGGGGGACTAGCGGGCCACAACGCTCCCTACAATGAGCAGTTCTTC. Residues: CASSHGGLAGHNAPYNEQFF.

The V call is TRBV24-1, the J call TRBJ2-5, with D perhaps matching TRBD2 (6 bases). V was trimmed by 1 base and J by 5 bases, leaving 19 bases between them. CDR3 length: 17 residues. Germline V gene data show CDR1 as KGHDR and CDR2 as SFDVKD. The CDR3 loop is CATSDFVRGSGMETQYF. DNA for the CDR3: TGTGCCACCAGTGATTTTGTCCGGGGGTCGGGGATGGAGACCCAGTACTTC.

The genes are TRBV6-5 and TRBJ1-5; TRBD1 agrees at 9 bases. This CDR3 is built from 12 residues. With 11 bases clipped from V and 7 bases from J, the junction kept 6 bases outside the gene matches. The germline V gene has CDR1 MNHEY and CDR2 SVGAGI. CDR3 in amino acids: CAGQGLGQPQHF. The CDR3 DNA sequence: TGTGCCGGACAGGGGTTAGGGCAGCCCCAGCATTTT.

V usage is TRBV19 and J usage is TRBJ2-7, with TRBD2 as a possible D gene (5 bases). Trimming took off 5 bases at V and 3 bases at J, with 17 bases between the two ends. The CDR3 is 15 residues long. Germline V gene sequence: CDR1 LNHDA, CDR2 SQIVND (reference sequence). This CDR3 is CASSVVNSEGYEQYF. The CDR3 bases are TGTGCCAGTAGTGTAGTCAACAGTGAGGGCTACGAGCAGTACTTC.

The V call is TRBV28, the J call TRBJ2-1, with 7 bases that match TRBD2. There are 14 residues in the CDR3. V lost 8 bases, J lost 7 bases, and 11 bases stayed unmatched. The germline gives CDR1 MDHEN, CDR2 SYDVKM. CDR3 in DNA: TGTGCCAGCTGTGCGGCGGGAGCTGGGAATGAGCAGTTCTTC. This gives the protein CASCAAGAGNEQFF.

There are a few counts of this clone. This chain links TRBV10-3 with TRBJ1-4; 10 bases fit TRBD1. The CDR3 sequence is 13 residues long. Trimming removed 1 base from V and 11 bases from J; junction bases left unmatched: 1. From germline, CDR1 is ENHRY and CDR2 SYGVKD. The CDR3 bases are TGTGCCATCAGTGAGTTGGGACAGGGGAAACTGTTTTTT. Protein sequence: CAISELGQGKLFF.

Worth noting for this clone: The germline gene is not matched at one end of the junction; a read error may be the cause. This rearrangement joins TRBV19 to TRBJ2-4; D is possibly TRBD2 (5 bases). Per the germline V gene, CDR1 is LNHDA and CDR2 is SQIVND (reference sequence). This CDR3 spans 14 amino acids. The chain's CDR3 is CASSIAQNGNPRIF. In DNA form, the CDR3 reads TGTGCCAGTAGTATTGCTCAGAACGGGAACCCCAGGATCTTC.